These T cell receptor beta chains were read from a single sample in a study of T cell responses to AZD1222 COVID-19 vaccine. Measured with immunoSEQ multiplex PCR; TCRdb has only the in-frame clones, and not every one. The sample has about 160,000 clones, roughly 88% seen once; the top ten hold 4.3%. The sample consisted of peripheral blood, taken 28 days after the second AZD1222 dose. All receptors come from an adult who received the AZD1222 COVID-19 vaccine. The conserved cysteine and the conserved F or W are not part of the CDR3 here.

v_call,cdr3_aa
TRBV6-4,ASSEEGTTYNEQF
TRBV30,AWDKNTEAF
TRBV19,ASRPGQINQPQH
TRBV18,ASSPTGGADGYT
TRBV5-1,ASSRQGGTGTEAF
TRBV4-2,ASSQDGRDTEAF
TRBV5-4,ASSPASGGWFGEQY
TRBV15,ATSRDGYGNTIY
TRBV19,ASSINLDPGDGYT
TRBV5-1,ASSLGQVREKLF
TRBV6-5,ASSSPDRFSYGYT
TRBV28,ASSFLQSTYEQY
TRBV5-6,ASRPSSGANVLT
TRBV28,ASSSPGRLEYEQY
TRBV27,ASSSSGEKLF
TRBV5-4,ASSLDRTYGYT
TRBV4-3,ASSQEVRTSAGEQY
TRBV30,AWRAKDRGSNTGELF
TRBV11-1,ASSLNGSPLH
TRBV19,ASAQGGIKNYGYT
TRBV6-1,ASSESRTVYEQY
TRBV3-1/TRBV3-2,ASSQANSPLH
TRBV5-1,ASSLEGRATSGANVLT
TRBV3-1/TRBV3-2,ASSQFFTDTQY
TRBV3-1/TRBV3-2,ASSQVVYEQY
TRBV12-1,AGAPYRETTEAF
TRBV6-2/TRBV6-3,ASSHVGNEQY
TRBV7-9,ASSLRQGLSGNTIY
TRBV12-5,ASGLYSNHQPQH